These 2 T cell receptor beta chains came from one sample sequenced in a study of blood T cells in healthy people across ages. Next came a second PCR, run for about 6 to 12 cycles, which used a sample-barcoded 5' primer along with a J-beta primer mix. TCRdb called the 5' RACE reads again in MiXCR, with one record for every CDR3 protein. Seen here are 850,000 to 1,000,000 distinct CDR3 sequences, roughly 50% observed once, and the top ten hold about a fifth. Sequencing was done on a sample of blood. Receptors originate from a woman aged 55-69 years in good health.

The chain couples TRBV25-1 to TRBJ2-3, with D possibly being TRBD2 (6 bases). Germline V gene sequence: CDR1 MGHDK, CDR2 SYGVNS. Trimming cost V 2 bases and J 2 bases, with 17 bases left between them. The CDR3 length is 17 residues. The CDR3 DNA sequence: TGTGCCAGCAGTGAAAGGGAGGCAACCGGTTCCACAGATACGCAGTATTTT. Its translation: CASSEREATGSTDTQYF.

This chain joins TRBV29-1 and TRBJ1-1; D is undetermined. CDR3 length: 12 residues. CDR1 is SQVTM, CDR2 ANQGSEA, per germline. V shed 6 bases and J shed 2 bases, with 10 bases lying between them. CDR3 sequence (DNA): TGCAGCGTGAGAGCGTTTAACACTGAAGCTTTCTTT. It encodes CSVRAFNTEAFF.